This T cell receptor beta chain was profiled in a study of OX40 agonist ivuxolimab in advanced cancers. Study-level background: Patients with prior anti-PD-1, anti-PD-L1 or anti-CTLA-4 therapy were eligible; approximately 37% had some.

Study-level points and caveats: Individuals who were partial responders at 0.1-3.0 mg/kg had clonal expansion that ranked among the lowest. Nonresponders, in some cases, also had low normalized T-cell clonal expansion.

Data came from immunoSEQ multiplex PCR; TCRdb stores just in-frame clones and leaves some out. Of approximately 74,000 clones in the sample, 75% to 95% are singletons; the top ten hold roughly 6%. In regard to this clone: Antigen: not known.

The CDR3 contains 16 residues. Per the germline V gene, CDR1 is SGHNT and CDR2 is YENEEA. The V gene lost 0 bases and the J gene lost 10 bases, with 19 bases spanning the gap. The chain joins TRBV11-3 to TRBJ2-1; perhaps TRBD1 as D (5 bases). Here the sequenced sample was CD4+ or CD8+ T cells sorted from blood, taken in a trial of the OX40 agonist ivuxolimab. This receptor was obtained from an adult with an advanced solid tumor such as melanoma, head and neck, liver or kidney cancer. CDR3 amino acids: CASSLDSQGWFKEQFF. CDR3 DNA sequence: TGTGCCAGCAGCTTAGATTCGCAGGGATGGTTCAAAGAGCAGTTCTTC. The whole variable domain, remainder taken from reference TRBV11-3 and TRBJ2-1, is EAGVVQSPRYKIIEKKQPVAFWCNPISGHNTLYWYLQNLGQGPELLIRYENEEAVDDSQLPKDRFSAERLKGVDSTLKIQPAELGDSAVYLCASSLDSQGWFKEQFFGPGTRLTVL.